This paragraph reports one T cell receptor (beta chain). The antigen is undetermined. These data are taken from a study of T cell responses to AZD1222 COVID-19 vaccine. The wider study: Some second doses came at about 4 weeks and others at about 12 weeks; these were pooled. Whole-study findings and limits: Vaccine-associated CD4 TCRs ranged over spike, dominating at 160-218 and 743-854. Baseline antibody screening turned up just six or seven seropositive AZD1222 recipients.

This table comes from immunoSEQ multiplex PCR, and its TCRdb copy is limited to in-frame clones, with some not included. The table records 66,000 or so clones, 87% of them present only once. The sequencing used peripheral blood, collected on day 0 of AZD1222 vaccination. This receptor was identified in an adult in good health.

CDR3 amino acids: CASSQERGGSEQFF. CDR3 DNA: TGTGCCAGCAGCCAAGAACGGGGGGGGTCCGAGCAGTTCTTC. The V gene is TRBV3-1 (or the pseudogene TRBV3-2), the J gene TRBJ2-1; 8 bases fit TRBD2. Unmatched junction bases numbered 5, after V lost 0 bases and J lost 10 bases. The germline CDR1 and CDR2 sequences are LGHDT and YNNKEL (reference sequence). The CDR3 totals 14 residues.